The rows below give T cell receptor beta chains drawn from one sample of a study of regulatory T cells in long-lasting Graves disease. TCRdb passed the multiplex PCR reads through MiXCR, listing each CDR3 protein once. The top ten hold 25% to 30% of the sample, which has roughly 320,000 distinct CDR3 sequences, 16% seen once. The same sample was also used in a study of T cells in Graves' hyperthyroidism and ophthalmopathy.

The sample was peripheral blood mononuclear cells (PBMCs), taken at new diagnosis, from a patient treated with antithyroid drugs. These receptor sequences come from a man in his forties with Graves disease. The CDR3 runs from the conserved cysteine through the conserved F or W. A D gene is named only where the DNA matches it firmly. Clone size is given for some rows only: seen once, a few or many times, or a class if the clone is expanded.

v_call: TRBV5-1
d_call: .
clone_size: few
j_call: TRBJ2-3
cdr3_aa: CASSLDGAPTIDTQYF
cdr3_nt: TGCGCCAGCAGCTTGGATGGTGCACCGACCATTGATACGCAGTATTTT

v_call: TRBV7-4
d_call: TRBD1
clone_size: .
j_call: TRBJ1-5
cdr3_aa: CASRPRGLRQGPTDQPQHF
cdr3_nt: TGTGCCAGCAGACCTAGAGGGCTTAGACAGGGACCAACGGATCAGCCCCAGCATTTT

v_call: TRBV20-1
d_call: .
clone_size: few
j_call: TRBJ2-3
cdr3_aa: CSARDPRTSTDTQYF
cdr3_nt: TGCAGTGCTAGAGACCCCCGAACTAGCACAGATACGCAGTATTTT

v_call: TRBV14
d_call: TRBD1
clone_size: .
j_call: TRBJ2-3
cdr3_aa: CASSPYSGDRNTDTQYF
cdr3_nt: TGTGCCAGCAGCCCTTACTCCGGGGACAGGAACACAGATACGCAGTATTTT

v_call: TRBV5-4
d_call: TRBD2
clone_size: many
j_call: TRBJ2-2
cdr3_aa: CATSSGGLTGELFF
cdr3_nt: TGTGCCACCTCAAGCGGGGGGCTCACCGGGGAGCTGTTTTTT

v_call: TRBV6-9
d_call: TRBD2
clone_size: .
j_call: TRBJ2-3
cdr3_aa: CASSYSGTSGGDTQYF
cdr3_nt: TGTGCCAGCAGTTACTCCGGGACTAGCGGGGGGGATACGCAGTATTTT

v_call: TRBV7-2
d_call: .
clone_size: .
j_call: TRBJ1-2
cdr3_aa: CASSLAGTTYGYTF
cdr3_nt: TGTGCCAGCAGCTTAGCAGGGACAACTTATGGCTACACCTTC

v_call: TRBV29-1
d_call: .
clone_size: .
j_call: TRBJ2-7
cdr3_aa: CSVGVGTSSYEQYF
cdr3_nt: TGCAGCGTTGGGGTGGGGACTTCCTCCTACGAGCAGTACTTC

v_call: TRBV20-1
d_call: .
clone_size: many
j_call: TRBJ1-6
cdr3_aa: CSARRGRNSPLHF
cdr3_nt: TGCAGTGCTAGACGCGGACGGAATTCACCCCTCCACTTT

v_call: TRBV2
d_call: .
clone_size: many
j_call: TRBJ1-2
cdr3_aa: CASSGQMSYGYTF
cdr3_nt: TGTGCCAGCAGTGGACAGATGAGCTATGGCTACACCTTC

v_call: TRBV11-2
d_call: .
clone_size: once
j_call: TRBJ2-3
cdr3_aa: CASSSQEGHGTDTQYF
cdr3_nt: TGTGCCAGCAGCTCCCAGGAGGGCCATGGGACAGATACGCAGTATTTT

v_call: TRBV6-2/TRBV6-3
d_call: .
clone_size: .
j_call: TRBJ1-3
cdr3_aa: CASSDGRHAGNTIYF
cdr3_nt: TGTGCCAGCAGTGACGGGAGACACGCTGGAAACACCATATATTTT

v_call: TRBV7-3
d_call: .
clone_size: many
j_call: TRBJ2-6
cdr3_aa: CASSLNGGELGANVLTF
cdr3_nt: TGTGCCAGCAGCTTAAATGGAGGGGAACTGGGGGCCAACGTCCTGACTTTC

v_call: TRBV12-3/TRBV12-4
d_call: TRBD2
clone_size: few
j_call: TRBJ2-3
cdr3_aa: CASSFQRGGADTQYF
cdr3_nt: TGTGCCAGCAGTTTCCAACGGGGGGGTGCAGATACGCAGTATTTT

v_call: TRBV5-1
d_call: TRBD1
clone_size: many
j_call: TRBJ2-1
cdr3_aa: CASSLSLQGAGEQFF
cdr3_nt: TGCGCCAGCAGCTTGTCGTTACAGGGGGCCGGTGAGCAGTTCTTC

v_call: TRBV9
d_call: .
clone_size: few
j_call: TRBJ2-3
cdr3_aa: CASSEREGALGTDTQYF
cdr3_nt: TGTGCCAGCAGCGAGAGGGAGGGGGCCTTGGGCACAGATACGCAGTATTTT

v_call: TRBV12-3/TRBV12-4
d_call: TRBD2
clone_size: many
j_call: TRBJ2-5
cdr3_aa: CASRRTSGGAETQYF
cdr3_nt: TGTGCCAGCAGACGGACTAGCGGGGGGGCAGAGACCCAGTACTTC

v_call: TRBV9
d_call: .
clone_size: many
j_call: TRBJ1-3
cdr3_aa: CASSAGGATTGNTIYF
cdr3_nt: TGTGCCAGCAGCGCCGGGGGCGCCACCACTGGAAACACCATATATTTT

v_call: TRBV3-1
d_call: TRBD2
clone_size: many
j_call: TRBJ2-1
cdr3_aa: CASSPSWTSGYNEQFF
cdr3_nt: TGTGCCAGCAGCCCGTCTTGGACTAGCGGTTACAATGAGCAGTTCTTC

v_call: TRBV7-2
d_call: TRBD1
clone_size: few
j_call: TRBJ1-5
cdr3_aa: CASSSSLQGIQPQHF
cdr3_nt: TGTGCCAGCAGTTCATCGCTACAGGGGATTCAGCCCCAGCATTTT

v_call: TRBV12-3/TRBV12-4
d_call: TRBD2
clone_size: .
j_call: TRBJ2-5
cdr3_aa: CASSQTGLAVQETQYF
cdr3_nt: TGTGCCAGCAGTCAGACCGGACTAGCGGTTCAAGAGACCCAGTACTTC

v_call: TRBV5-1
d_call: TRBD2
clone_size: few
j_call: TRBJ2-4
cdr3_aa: CASSFELAGVGIQYF
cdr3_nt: TGCGCCAGCAGCTTCGAGCTAGCGGGAGTTGGCATTCAGTACTTC

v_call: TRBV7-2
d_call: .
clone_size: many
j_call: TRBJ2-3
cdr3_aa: CASSLFRGSSADTQYF
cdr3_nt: TGTGCCAGCAGCTTATTCAGGGGCTCCTCTGCGGATACGCAGTATTTT

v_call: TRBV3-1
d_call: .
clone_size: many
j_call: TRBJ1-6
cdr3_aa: CASSPTKGRGGPLHF
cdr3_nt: TGTGCCAGCAGCCCTACAAAAGGGAGGGGGGGACCCCTCCACTTT

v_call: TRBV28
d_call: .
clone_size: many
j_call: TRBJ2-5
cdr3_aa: CASRVPGVETQYF
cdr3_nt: TGTGCCAGTCGGGTCCCCGGTGTGGAGACCCAGTACTTC

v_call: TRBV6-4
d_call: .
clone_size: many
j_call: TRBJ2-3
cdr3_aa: CASSDGGASTDTQYF
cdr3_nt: TGTGCCAGCAGTGACGGGGGGGCTAGCACAGATACGCAGTATTTT

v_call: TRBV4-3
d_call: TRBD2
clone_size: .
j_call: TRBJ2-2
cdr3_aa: CASSQDLPTGGRGLTGELFF
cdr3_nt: TGCGCCAGCAGCCAAGATTTACCAACGGGGGGGAGGGGTTTGACCGGGGAGCTGTTTTTT

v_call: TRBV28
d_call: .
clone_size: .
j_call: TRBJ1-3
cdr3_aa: CASSLGVAGNTIYF
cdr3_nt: TGTGCCAGCAGCTTAGGGGTAGCGGGAAACACCATATATTTT

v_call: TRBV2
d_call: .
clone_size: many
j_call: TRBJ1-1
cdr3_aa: CASRFGGGNTEAFF
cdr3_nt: TGTGCCAGCAGGTTTGGGGGGGGGAACACTGAAGCTTTCTTT

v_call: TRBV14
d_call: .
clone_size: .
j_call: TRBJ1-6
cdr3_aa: CASSQEGWSSYNSPLHF
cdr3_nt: TGTGCCAGCAGCCAAGAAGGGTGGAGCTCCTATAATTCACCCCTCCACTTT

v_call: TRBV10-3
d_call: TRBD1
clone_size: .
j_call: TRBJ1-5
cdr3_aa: CATGQGLGQPQHF
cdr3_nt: TGTGCCACCGGACAGGGTCTGGGTCAGCCCCAGCATTTT

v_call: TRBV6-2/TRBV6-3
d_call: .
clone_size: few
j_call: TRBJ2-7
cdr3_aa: CASSKRAQGYEQYF
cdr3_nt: TGTGCCAGCAGTAAGCGGGCCCAAGGGTACGAGCAGTACTTC

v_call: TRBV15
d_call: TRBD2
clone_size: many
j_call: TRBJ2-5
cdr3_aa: CATSRTGLEGSQYF
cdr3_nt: TGTGCCACCAGCAGGACGGGACTAGAAGGGTCCCAGTACTTC

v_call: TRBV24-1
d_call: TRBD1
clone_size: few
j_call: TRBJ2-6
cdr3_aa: CATSDSTGGFSSGANVLTF
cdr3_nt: TGTGCCACCAGTGATTCAACAGGGGGCTTCAGCTCTGGGGCCAACGTCCTGACTTTC

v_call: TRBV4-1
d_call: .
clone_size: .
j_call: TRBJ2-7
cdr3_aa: CASSQGRATYEQYF
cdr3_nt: TGCGCCAGCAGCCAGGGACGGGCAACCTACGAGCAGTACTTC

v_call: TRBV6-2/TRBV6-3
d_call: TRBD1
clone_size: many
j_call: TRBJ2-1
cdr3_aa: CASSYSGGGDEQFF
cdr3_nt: TGTGCCAGCAGTTACTCAGGGGGCGGCGATGAGCAGTTCTTC

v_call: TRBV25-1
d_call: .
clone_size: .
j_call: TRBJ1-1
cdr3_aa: CASAMNTEAFF
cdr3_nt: TGTGCCAGCGCTATGAACACTGAAGCTTTCTTT

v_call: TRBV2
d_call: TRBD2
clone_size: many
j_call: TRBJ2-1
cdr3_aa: CASKLAGISDEQFF
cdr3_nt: TGTGCCAGCAAACTAGCGGGGATCAGCGATGAGCAGTTCTTC

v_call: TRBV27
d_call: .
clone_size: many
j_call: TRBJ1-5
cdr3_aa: CASSGKGVQPQHF
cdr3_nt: TGTGCCAGCAGTGGAAAGGGAGTTCAGCCCCAGCATTTT

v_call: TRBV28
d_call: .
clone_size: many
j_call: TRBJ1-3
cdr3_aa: CASSSLGVSGNTIYF
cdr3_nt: TGTGCCAGCAGTTCACTAGGAGTCTCTGGAAACACCATATATTTT

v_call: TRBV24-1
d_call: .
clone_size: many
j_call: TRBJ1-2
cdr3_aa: CATSDDTSSYGYTF
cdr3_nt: TGTGCCACCAGTGACGATACGTCTAGCTATGGCTACACCTTC

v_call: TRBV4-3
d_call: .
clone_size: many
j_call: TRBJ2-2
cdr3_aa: CASSQDSAGDTGELFF
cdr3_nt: TGCGCCAGCAGCCAAGATTCAGCGGGCGACACCGGGGAGCTGTTTTTT

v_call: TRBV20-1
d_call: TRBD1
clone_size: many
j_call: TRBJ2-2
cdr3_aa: CSARPGQAGGTGELFF
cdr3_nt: TGCAGTGCTAGACCCGGACAGGCCGGCGGAACCGGGGAGCTGTTTTTT

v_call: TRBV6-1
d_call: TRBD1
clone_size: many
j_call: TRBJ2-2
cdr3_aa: CASRDPGTGTGELFF
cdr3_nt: TGTGCCAGCAGGGACCCCGGGACAGGCACCGGGGAGCTGTTTTTT

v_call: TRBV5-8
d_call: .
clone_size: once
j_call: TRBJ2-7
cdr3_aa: CASSRRRARSYEQYF
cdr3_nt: TGTGCCAGCAGCCGGCGGAGGGCCCGATCCTACGAGCAGTACTTC

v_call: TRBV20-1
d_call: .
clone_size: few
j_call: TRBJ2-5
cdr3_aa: CSASRQPVPYF
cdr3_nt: TGCAGTGCTAGTCGCCAGCCCGTCCCGTACTTC

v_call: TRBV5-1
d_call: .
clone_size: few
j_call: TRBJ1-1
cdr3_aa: CASSLGRVIMNTEAFF
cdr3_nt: TGCGCCAGCAGCTTGGGCCGGGTTATAATGAACACTGAAGCTTTCTTT

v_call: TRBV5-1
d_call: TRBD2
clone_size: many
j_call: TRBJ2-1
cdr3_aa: CASSLGKLAVYNEQFF
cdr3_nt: TGCGCCAGCAGCTTGGGAAAACTAGCGGTCTACAATGAGCAGTTCTTC

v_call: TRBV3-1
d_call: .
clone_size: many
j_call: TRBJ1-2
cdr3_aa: CASSQDLYEYGYTF
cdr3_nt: TGTGCCAGCAGCCAAGATCTATACGAGTATGGCTACACCTTC

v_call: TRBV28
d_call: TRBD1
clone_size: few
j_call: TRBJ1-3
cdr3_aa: CASSQAQGAAGNTIYF
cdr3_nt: TGTGCCAGCAGCCAGGCACAGGGGGCTGCTGGAAACACCATATATTTT

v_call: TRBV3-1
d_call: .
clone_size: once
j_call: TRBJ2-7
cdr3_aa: CASSQAWDTGIEQYF
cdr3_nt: TGTGCCAGCAGCCAAGCTTGGGACACAGGGATCGAGCAGTACTTC

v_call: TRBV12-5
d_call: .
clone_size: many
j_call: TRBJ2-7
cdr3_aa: CASGPWKTAYEQYF
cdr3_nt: TGTGCTAGTGGTCCTTGGAAGACGGCCTACGAGCAGTACTTC

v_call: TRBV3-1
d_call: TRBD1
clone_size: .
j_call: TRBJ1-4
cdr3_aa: CASSPPPGQGASEKLFF
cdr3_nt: TGTGCCAGCAGCCCGCCTCCGGGACAGGGGGCGAGTGAAAAACTGTTTTTT

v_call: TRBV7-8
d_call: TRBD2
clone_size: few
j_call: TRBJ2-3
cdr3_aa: CASRPGGSDTQYF
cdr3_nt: TGTGCCAGCAGGCCGGGGGGGTCGGATACGCAGTATTTT

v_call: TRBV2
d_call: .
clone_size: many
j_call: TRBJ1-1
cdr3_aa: CASSGRSGVNTEAFF
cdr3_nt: TGTGCCAGCAGTGGAAGATCAGGGGTGAACACTGAAGCTTTCTTT

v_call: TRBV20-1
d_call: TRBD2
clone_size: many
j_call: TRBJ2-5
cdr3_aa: CSASMTSDGETQYF
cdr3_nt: TGCAGTGCTAGTATGACTAGCGACGGAGAGACCCAGTACTTC

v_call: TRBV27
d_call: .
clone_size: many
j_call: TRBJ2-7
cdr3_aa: CASSTREGPYEQYF
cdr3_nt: TGTGCCAGCAGTACCCGGGAAGGGCCCTACGAGCAGTACTTC

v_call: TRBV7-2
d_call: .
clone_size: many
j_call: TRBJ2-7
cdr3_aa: CASSQRYPYEQYF
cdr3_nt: TGTGCCAGCAGCCAGCGCTACCCCTACGAGCAGTACTTC

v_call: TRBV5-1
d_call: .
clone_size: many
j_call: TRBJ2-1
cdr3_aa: CASSLGSPVDEQFF
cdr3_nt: TGCGCCAGCAGCTTGGGGAGCCCGGTCGATGAGCAGTTCTTC